These 20 T cell receptor beta chains were all obtained from the same sample, sequenced in a study of T cell changes during pregnancy in multiple sclerosis. TCRdb's table, derived via immunoSEQ multiplex PCR, lists solely in-frame clones and lacks some. Among approximately 46,000 clones, about 90% were seen once, and the ten largest hold roughly 9%. The sequences come from CD8+ T cells from peripheral blood mononuclear cells, collected after pregnancy. The receptors were sampled from a female donor with multiple sclerosis, enrolled in a pregnancy study.

The V and J genes are TRBV27 and TRBJ2-3; TRBD2 matches 10 bases. The J segment lost 1 base and the V segment lost 3 bases, leaving 1 base of the junction unmatched. The germline V gene has CDR1 MNHEY and CDR2 SMNVEV (reference sequence). There are 15 residues in the CDR3. CDR3 sequence reads: CASSLGTSGTDTQYF. The CDR3 DNA reads TGTGCCAGCAGTTTGGGGACTAGCGGCACAGATACGCAGTATTTT.

The chain couples TRBV27 to TRBJ2-7; 11 nucleotides line up with TRBD2. CDR1 MNHEY and CDR2 SMNVEV come from the germline V gene (reference sequence). CDR3 length: 15 residues. V dropped 6 bases and J dropped 1; count of bases not matched to a gene: 5. The CDR3 region is CASRIGTSGSYEQYF. The CDR3 DNA sequence: TGTGCCAGCAGGATCGGGACTAGCGGTTCCTACGAGCAGTACTTC.

The chain combines TRBV30 with TRBJ2-6, with D maybe TRBD1 (6 bases). Trimming took 4 bases from V and 0 from J, leaving 13 bases between them. Germline values: CDR1 GTSNPN, CDR2 SVGIG (reference sequence). The CDR3 has 16 amino acids. The CDR3, as DNA: TGTGCCTGGACAGGGGCGCCAGTCTCTGGGGCCAACGTCCTGACTTTC. Translating it yields CAWTGAPVSGANVLTF.

J is TRBJ2-7 and V is TRBV4-1, with 7 bases identical to TRBD1. J lost 0 bases, V lost 1 base, and 3 bases had no gene match. Germline V gene lookup returns CDR1 MGHRA and CDR2 YSYEKL. There are 15 residues in the CDR3. CDR3 sequence: CASSQVGDSSYEQYF. DNA of the CDR3: TGCGCCAGCAGCCAAGTGGGGGACAGCTCCTACGAGCAGTACTTC.

V and J are TRBV29-1 and TRBJ1-1; possible D gene TRBD1, 6 bases. The CDR3 covers 12 residues. CDR1 and CDR2 (germline): SQVTM, ANQGSEA. The V end lost 8 bases, the J end lost 0 bases, and 10 bases lay between the germline ends. The CDR3 nucleotides are TGCAGCACCGGACAGCTGAACACTGAAGCTTTCTTT. Protein product: CSTGQLNTEAFF.

The chain joins TRBV7-2 to TRBJ1-2; perhaps TRBD1 as D (5 bases). This CDR3 is built from 12 residues. Trimming took off 6 bases at V and 6 bases at J, with 11 bases between the two ends. Germline lookup yields CDR1 SGHTA and CDR2 FQGNSA. CDR3 in DNA: TGTGCCAGCAGGTTGGACATCCATGGCTACACCTTC. It is translated as CASRLDIHGYTF.

This chain joins TRBV11-3 and TRBJ1-1; perhaps TRBD1 as D (5 bases). V dropped 1 base and J dropped 6 bases, with 9 bases sitting between them. This CDR3 spans 13 amino acids. CDR1 SGHNT and CDR2 YENEEA come from the germline V gene. The CDR3 DNA sequence: TGTGCCAGCAGCTTAGCGGGGGAAGCTGAAGCTTTCTTT. Translation gives CASSLAGEAEAFF.

V gene TRBV14 combines with J gene TRBJ2-7, with a tentative D call TRBD2 (6 bases). The germline V gene has CDR1 SGHDN and CDR2 FVKESK. The CDR3 consists of 12 residues. With 1 base removed from V and 7 bases from J, the gap between germline ends came to 8 bases. As DNA, the CDR3 is TGTGCCAGCAGCCAAGTGGGGGGTGAGCAGTACTTC. Translation: CASSQVGGEQYF.

V usage is TRBV5-1 and J usage is TRBJ2-1; 8 bases fit TRBD1. The germline gives CDR1 SGHRS, CDR2 YFSETQ. The CDR3 runs 17 residues. The V gene end was trimmed by 1 base and the J gene end by 5 bases; junction bases not matched to a gene: 11. The CDR3 DNA sequence: TGCGCCAGCAGCTTGTATGAGGACAGGGTGTTGAACAATGAGCAGTTCTTC. Residues: CASSLYEDRVLNNEQFF.

This chain links TRBV4-1 with TRBJ2-1; D may be TRBD2 (5 bases). This CDR3 has 15 amino acids. Germline V gene sequence: CDR1 MGHRA, CDR2 YSYEKL. Trimming pared 5 bases from V and 8 bases from J, leaving 19 bases between. The CDR3 is CASSGRDPIWDEQFF. CDR3 DNA sequence: TGCGCCAGCAGCGGCCGGGATCCGATATGGGATGAGCAGTTCTTC.

This clone was detected once. The chain employs TRBV5-5 and TRBJ1-2, with 7 bases aligning to TRBD1. The CDR3 runs to 15 residues. The V gene's germline CDR1 is SGHKS and CDR2 YYEKEE (reference sequence). V shed 4 bases and J 5 bases; nucleotides not matched to a gene: 11. The CDR3 protein is CASSDLIRGEYGYTF. The DNA of the CDR3 is TGTGCCAGCAGCGACTTAATCAGGGGGGAATATGGCTACACCTTC.

This rearrangement joins TRBV7-9 to TRBJ2-1; 8 bases are a match to TRBD1. Germline V gives CDR1 SEHNR, CDR2 FQNEAQ (reference sequence). The CDR3 is made up of 14 amino acids. The trim removed 6 bases at V and 7 bases at J, leaving 8 bases unmatched. The CDR3 spells CASRERTGRNEQFF. The CDR3 DNA is TGTGCCAGCAGGGAAAGGACAGGGCGAAATGAGCAGTTCTTC.

The chain carries TRBV5-4 and TRBJ2-3, with TRBD2 identical over 7 bases. The CDR3 spans 15 residues. Germline V gene data show CDR1 as SGHNT and CDR2 as YYREEE (reference sequence). V shed 4 bases, J shed 4 bases, and the junction held 9 bases outside the gene matches. CDR3 amino acids: CASSRGGEGPDTQYF. The CDR3 region has the DNA TGTGCCAGCAGCCGTGGAGGGGAGGGCCCAGATACGCAGTATTTT.

The J gene is TRBJ1-2, the V gene TRBV14; the D gene is possibly TRBD1 (6 bases). CDR3 size: 15 residues. Germline CDR1 reads SGHDN; CDR2 reads FVKESK. Trimming removed 5 bases from V and 7 bases from J, with 20 bases in between. The CDR3 DNA reads TGTGCCAGCAGCGAAGTATACAGGGTGGATCTTGGCTACACCTTC. Translated: CASSEVYRVDLGYTF.

V is TRBV29-1 and J is TRBJ2-7; maybe TRBD1 (6 bases). V lost 4 bases and J 7 bases, leaving 14 bases between the germline ends. The CDR3 has 12 residues. Germline CDR1 and CDR2: SQVTM and ANQGSEA. The CDR3 coding sequence is TGCAGCGTTGTAACCAGGGGTGATGAGCAGTACTTC. Translating it yields CSVVTRGDEQYF.

The chain carries TRBV27 and TRBJ2-7; no clear D. Germline lookup yields CDR1 MNHEY and CDR2 SMNVEV (reference sequence). This CDR3 has 12 amino acids. V was clipped by 5 bases and J by 2 bases, with 7 bases between them. CDR3: CASSAAAYEQYF. The CDR3 region has the DNA TGTGCCAGCAGTGCCGCGGCCTACGAGCAGTACTTC.

V is TRBV7-9 and J is TRBJ1-1; 8 bases map to TRBD1. Trimming took 7 bases from V and 10 from J; bases not matched to a gene: 11. CDR1 is SEHNR and CDR2 is FQNEAQ in the germline V gene (reference sequence). The CDR3 is made up of 13 amino acids. CDR3 region: CASTPGTGYLAFF. CDR3 DNA sequence: TGTGCCAGCACCCCAGGGACAGGATATTTAGCTTTCTTT.

V is TRBV25-1 and J is TRBJ1-1; 9 bases map to TRBD1. J was trimmed by 4 bases and V by 4 bases; bases with no gene match: 7. The CDR3 sequence is 15 residues long. Germline loops: CDR1 MGHDK, CDR2 SYGVNS. CDR3 sequence (DNA): TGTGCCAGCAGTGTCCCCGGGACAGGGTTCACTGAAGCTTTCTTT. It codes for CASSVPGTGFTEAFF.

The J gene is TRBJ1-3, the V gene TRBV6-5, with 8 bases matching TRBD1. This CDR3 is 16 amino acids long. Trimming cost V 4 bases and J 4 bases; bases outside gene matches: 9. CDR1 MNHEY and CDR2 SVGAGI come from the germline V gene. The CDR3 spells CASSFQGAGGGNTIYF. In nucleotides, the CDR3 is TGTGCCAGCAGTTTTCAGGGGGCTGGAGGCGGAAACACCATATATTTT.

The chain combines TRBV4-2 with TRBJ2-7; 7 nucleotides line up with TRBD1. Germline values: CDR1 LGHNA, CDR2 YNFKEQ. Trimming cost V 3 bases and J 2 bases; bases outside gene matches: 10. The CDR3 has 16 amino acids. The CDR3 bases are TGTGCCAGCAGCCAGGACCGGGACAGAGTGGCCTACGAGCAGTACTTC. As protein: CASSQDRDRVAYEQYF.